The next 9 T cell receptor beta chains were all read from a single sample in a study of blood T cell repertoires in COVID-19 (dated by TCRdb to 2019 to 2021). Library creation used the immunoSEQ multiplex PCR assay. In its TCRdb copy, this immuneACCESS table keeps in-frame sequences only and misses some clones. Where compared with another copy, unresolved V genes explain less than half of these, and the others have no known cause. The sample profile shows over 150,000 clones; more than 65% of them were found once. Jointly, the top ten make up roughly 7% of the sample. What was sequenced was PBMCs or T cells enriched from blood (not recorded which). Every receptor here comes from a middle-aged man who had recovered from COVID-19.

The chain has TRBV4-3 and TRBJ2-2, with 8 bases fitting TRBD1. Germline CDR1 is LGHNA and CDR2 is YSLEER. Trimming at V came to 4 bases and at J to 6 bases, leaving 7 bases not matched to a gene. CDR3 length: 15 residues. The CDR3 reads CASSLGRTGSGELFF. The CDR3 DNA sequence: TGCGCCAGCAGCCTAGGCCGGACAGGGTCCGGGGAGCTGTTTTTT.

The genes are TRBV7-2 and TRBJ2-1, with 9 bases aligning to TRBD1. CDR3 length: 16 residues. The V gene end was trimmed by 1 base and the J gene end by 4 bases; junction bases not matched to a gene: 5. CDR1 is SGHTA, CDR2 FQGNSA, per germline. Here the CDR3 reads CASSLGGQGNYNEQFF. In nucleotides, the CDR3 is TGTGCCAGCAGCTTAGGCGGACAGGGGAATTACAATGAGCAGTTCTTC.

The CDR3 spells CASSSRVSYGYTF. The DNA of the CDR3 is TGTGCCAGCAGCTCCAGGGTCTCCTATGGCTACACCTTC. The chain recombines TRBV5-4 with TRBJ1-2, with D possibly being TRBD1 (5 bases). The CDR3 runs 13 residues. Germline V gives CDR1 SGHNT, CDR2 YYREEE (reference sequence). V lost 3 bases to trimming and J lost 4 bases, with 10 bases between them.

J is TRBJ2-5 and V is TRBV5-1; a weak D match, TRBD1 (6 bases). The V gene's germline CDR1 is SGHRS and CDR2 YFSETQ. V lost 0 bases to trimming and J lost 5 bases, with 14 bases between them. The CDR3 runs to 15 residues. The chain's CDR3 is CASSLGQALSETQYF. Here the CDR3 DNA reads TGCGCCAGCAGCTTGGGACAGGCATTATCGGAGACCCAGTACTTC.

This chain connects TRBV28 to TRBJ1-5; D is possibly TRBD1 (5 bases). The CDR3 runs 14 residues. Trimming removed 3 bases from V and 4 bases from J, with 10 bases in between. Germline V gene data show CDR1 as MDHEN and CDR2 as SYDVKM. CDR3 sequence: CASSFQGTNQPQHF. CDR3 nucleotide sequence: TGTGCCAGCAGTTTCCAGGGAACTAATCAGCCCCAGCATTTT.

V is TRBV18 and J is TRBJ1-2; D unresolved. V was trimmed by 2 bases and J by 5 bases, leaving 12 bases between them. Germline V gene lookup returns CDR1 KGHSH and CDR2 LQKENI. CDR3 length: 14 amino acids. CDR3 in DNA: TGTGCCAGCTCACCATCCGAGAGGGTATATGGCTACACCTTC. It yields the protein CASSPSERVYGYTF. The whole variable domain, remainder taken from reference TRBV18 and TRBJ1-2, is NAGVMQNPRHLVRRRGQEARLRCSPMKGHSHVYWYRQLPEEGLKFMVYLQKENIIDESGMPKERFSAEFPKEGPSILRIQQVVRGDSAAYFCASSPSERVYGYTFGSGTRLTVV.

The CDR3 region is CASSTLVGSPLHF. CDR3 bases: TGTGCCAGCAGCACCCTGGTGGGCTCACCCCTCCACTTT. The rearrangement uses TRBV12-3 or TRBV12-4 and TRBJ1-6; D is undetermined. This CDR3 spans 13 amino acids. V was trimmed by 6 bases and J by 10 bases, leaving 13 bases between them.

The chain uses TRBV5-4 and TRBJ1-1; 10 nucleotides match TRBD1. Germline trimming cut 4 bases from V and 6 bases from J; bases unmatched to any gene: 9. The CDR3 is made up of 15 amino acids. The V gene's germline CDR1 is SGHNT and CDR2 YYREEE (reference sequence). In nucleotides, the CDR3 is TGTGCCAGCAGCACGACGGGACAGGGGAAGGCTGAAGCTTTCTTT. Protein product: CASSTTGQGKAEAFF.

The V call is TRBV28, the J call TRBJ2-2, with D perhaps TRBD1 (6 bases). The CDR3 covers 15 residues. In germline, CDR1 is MDHEN, CDR2 SYDVKM. The V end was cut by 10 bases, the J end by 1 base, with 16 bases between. CDR3 sequence (DNA): TGTGCCACCGCGTCAGGACAGAAGAACACCGGGGAGCTGTTTTTT. Translating gives CATASGQKNTGELFF.